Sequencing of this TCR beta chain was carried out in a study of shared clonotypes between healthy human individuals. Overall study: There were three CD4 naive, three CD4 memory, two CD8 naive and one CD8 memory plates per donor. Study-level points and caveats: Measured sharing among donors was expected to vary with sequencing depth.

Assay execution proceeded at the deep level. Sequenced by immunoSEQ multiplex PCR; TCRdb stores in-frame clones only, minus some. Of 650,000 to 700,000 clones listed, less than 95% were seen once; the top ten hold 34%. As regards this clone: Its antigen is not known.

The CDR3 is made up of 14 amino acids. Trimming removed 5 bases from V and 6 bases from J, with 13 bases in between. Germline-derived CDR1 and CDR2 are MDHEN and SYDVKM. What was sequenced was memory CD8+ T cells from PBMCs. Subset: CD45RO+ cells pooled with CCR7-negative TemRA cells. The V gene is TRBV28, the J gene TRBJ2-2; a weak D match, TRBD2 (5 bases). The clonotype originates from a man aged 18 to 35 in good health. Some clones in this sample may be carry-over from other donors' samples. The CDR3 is CASSPRGRAGELFF. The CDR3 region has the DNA TGTGCCAGCAGTCCTCGAGGGCGTGCCGGGGAGCTGTTTTTT.